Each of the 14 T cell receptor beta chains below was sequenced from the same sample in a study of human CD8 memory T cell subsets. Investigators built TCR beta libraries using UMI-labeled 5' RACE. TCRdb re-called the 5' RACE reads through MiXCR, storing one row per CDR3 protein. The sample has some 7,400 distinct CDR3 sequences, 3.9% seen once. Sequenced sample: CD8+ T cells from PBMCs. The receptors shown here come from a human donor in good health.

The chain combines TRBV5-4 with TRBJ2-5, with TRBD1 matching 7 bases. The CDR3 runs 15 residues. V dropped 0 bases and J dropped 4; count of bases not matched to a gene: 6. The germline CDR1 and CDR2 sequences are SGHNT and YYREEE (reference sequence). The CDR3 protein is CASSLGRGRRETQYF. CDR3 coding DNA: TGTGCCAGCAGCTTGGGAAGGGGGCGCAGAGAGACCCAGTACTTC. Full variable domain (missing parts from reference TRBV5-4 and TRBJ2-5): ETGVTQSPTHLIKTRGQQVTLRCSSQSGHNTVSWYQQALGQGPQFIFQYYREEENGRGNFPPRFSGLQFPNYSSELNVNALELDDSALYLCASSLGRGRRETQYFGPGTRLLVL.

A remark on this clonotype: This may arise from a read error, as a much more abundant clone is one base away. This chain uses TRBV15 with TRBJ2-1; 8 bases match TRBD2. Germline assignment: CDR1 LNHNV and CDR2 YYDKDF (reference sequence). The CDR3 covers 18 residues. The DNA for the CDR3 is TGTCCCACCAGCAGAGAGGGGCCTGGTAGCGGGGCTTACAATGAGCAGTTCTTC. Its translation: CPTSREGPGSGAYNEQFF.

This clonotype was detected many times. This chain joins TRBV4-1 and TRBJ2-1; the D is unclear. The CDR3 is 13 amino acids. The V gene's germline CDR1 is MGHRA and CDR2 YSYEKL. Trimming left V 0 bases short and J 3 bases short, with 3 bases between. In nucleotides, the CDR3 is TGCGCCAGCAGCCAAGAGAGCTACAATGAGCAGTTCTTC. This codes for CASSQESYNEQFF.

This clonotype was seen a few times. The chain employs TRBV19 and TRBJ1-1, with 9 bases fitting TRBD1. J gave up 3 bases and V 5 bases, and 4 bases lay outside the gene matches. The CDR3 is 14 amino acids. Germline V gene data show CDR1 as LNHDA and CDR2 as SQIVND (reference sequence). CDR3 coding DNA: TGTGCCAGTAGTTTACAGGGGGCGGACACTGAAGCTTTCTTT. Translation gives CASSLQGADTEAFF.

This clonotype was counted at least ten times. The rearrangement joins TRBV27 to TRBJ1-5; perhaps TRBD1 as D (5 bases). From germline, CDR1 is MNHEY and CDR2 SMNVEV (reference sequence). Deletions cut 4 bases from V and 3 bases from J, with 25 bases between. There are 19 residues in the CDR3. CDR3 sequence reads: CASSSNALGVDGSNQPQHF. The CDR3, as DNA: TGTGCCAGCAGTTCGAATGCCTTGGGGGTGGACGGGTCCAATCAGCCCCAGCATTTT.

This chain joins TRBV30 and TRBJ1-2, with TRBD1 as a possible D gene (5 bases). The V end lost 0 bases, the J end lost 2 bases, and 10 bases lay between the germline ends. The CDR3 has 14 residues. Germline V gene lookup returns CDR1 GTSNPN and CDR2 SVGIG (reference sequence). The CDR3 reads CAWSVGTANYGYTF. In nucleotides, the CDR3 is TGTGCCTGGAGTGTAGGGACGGCAAACTATGGCTACACCTTC. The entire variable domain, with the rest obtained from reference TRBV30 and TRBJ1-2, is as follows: SQTIHQWPATLVQPVGSPLSLECTVEGTSNPNLYWYRQAAGRGLQLLFYSVGIGQISSEVPQNLSASRPQDRQFILSSKKLLLSDSGFYLCAWSVGTANYGYTFGSGTRLTVV.

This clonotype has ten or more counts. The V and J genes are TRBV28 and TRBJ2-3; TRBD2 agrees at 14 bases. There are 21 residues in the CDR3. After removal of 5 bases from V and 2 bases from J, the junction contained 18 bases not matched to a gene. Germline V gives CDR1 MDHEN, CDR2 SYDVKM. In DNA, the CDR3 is TGTGCCAGCAGTATTCCGCCGGGACTAGCGGGGGTTTTCCCTTACACAGATACGCAGTATTTT. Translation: CASSIPPGLAGVFPYTDTQYF.

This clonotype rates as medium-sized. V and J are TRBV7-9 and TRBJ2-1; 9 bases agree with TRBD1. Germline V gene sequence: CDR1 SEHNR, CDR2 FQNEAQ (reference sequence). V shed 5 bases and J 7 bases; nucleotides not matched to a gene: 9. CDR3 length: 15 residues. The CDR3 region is CASSLSGTGFNEQFF. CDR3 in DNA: TGTGCCAGCAGCCTTTCCGGGACAGGGTTTAATGAGCAGTTCTTC.

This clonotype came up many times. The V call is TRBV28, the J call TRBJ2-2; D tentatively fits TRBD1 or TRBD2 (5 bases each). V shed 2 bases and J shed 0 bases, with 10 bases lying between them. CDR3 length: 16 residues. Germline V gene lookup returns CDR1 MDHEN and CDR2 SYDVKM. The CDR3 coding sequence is TGTGCCAGCAGTTTAAGGGACCCCGCGAACACCGGGGAGCTGTTTTTT. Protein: CASSLRDPANTGELFF.

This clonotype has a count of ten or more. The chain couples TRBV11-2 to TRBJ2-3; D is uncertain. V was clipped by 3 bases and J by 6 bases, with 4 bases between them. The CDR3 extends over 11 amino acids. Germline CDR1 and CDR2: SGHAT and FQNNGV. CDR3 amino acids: CASSFGDTQYF. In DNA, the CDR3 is TGTGCCAGCAGCTTTGGGGATACGCAGTATTTT. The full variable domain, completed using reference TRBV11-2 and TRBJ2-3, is EAGVAQSPRYKIIEKRQSVAFWCNPISGHATLYWYQQILGQGPKLLIQFQNNGVVDDSQLPKDRFSAERLKGVDSTLKIQPAKLEDSAVYLCASSFGDTQYFGPGTRLTVL.

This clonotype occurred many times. Written as DNA, the CDR3 is TGTGCCAGCAGCCAATCATTGCAGGCCTACGAGCAGTACTTC. This encodes CASSQSLQAYEQYF. V gene TRBV14 combines with J gene TRBJ2-7; D gene unclear. Germline lookup yields CDR1 SGHDN and CDR2 FVKESK. Trimming cost V 2 bases and J 2 bases, with 10 bases left between them. CDR3 length: 14 amino acids.

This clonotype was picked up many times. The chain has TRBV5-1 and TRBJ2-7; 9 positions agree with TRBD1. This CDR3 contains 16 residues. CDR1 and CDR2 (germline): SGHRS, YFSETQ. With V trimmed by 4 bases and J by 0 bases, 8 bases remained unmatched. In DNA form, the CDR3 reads TGCGCCAGCAGCCCAGGGGACAGGGTTAGCTCCTACGAGCAGTACTTC. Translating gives CASSPGDRVSSYEQYF.

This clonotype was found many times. CDR3 sequence: CASSADRVTQYF. In nucleotides, the CDR3 is TGTGCCAGTAGTGCCGACAGGGTTACCCAGTACTTC. The chain employs TRBV19 and TRBJ2-5; 7 bases are a match to TRBD1. V dropped 5 bases and J dropped 8; count of bases not matched to a gene: 5. Germline CDR1 LNHDA, CDR2 SQIVND (reference sequence). The CDR3 covers 12 residues.

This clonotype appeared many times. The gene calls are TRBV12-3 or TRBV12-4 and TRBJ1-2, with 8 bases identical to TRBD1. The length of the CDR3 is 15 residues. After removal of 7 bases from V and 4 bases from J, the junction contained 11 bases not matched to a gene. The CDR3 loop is CASTPTGTGGYGYTF. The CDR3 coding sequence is TGTGCCAGCACTCCAACCGGGACAGGAGGCTATGGCTACACCTTC.